The 17 T cell receptor beta chains presented below share a single source sample, sequenced in a study of identical twins. TCRdb independently ran MiXCR on the 5' RACE reads; one entry per CDR3 protein. The sample carries 400,000 to 550,000 distinct CDR3 sequences, 24% recorded once. These sequences were also reported in another study, on T cells expressing NK-cell markers.

Sequencing was done on a sample of CD4+ T cells sorted from blood. The origin of the receptors is a woman younger than 35 in good health.

This clonotype was counted a few times. CDR3 loop: CASSLGGTQSDTQYF. The CDR3 nucleotides are TGCGCCAGCAGCTTGGGGGGAACCCAATCAGATACGCAGTATTTT. The rearrangement links TRBV5-1 to TRBJ2-3; D not certain. There are 15 residues in the CDR3. The germline CDR1 and CDR2 sequences are SGHRS and YFSETQ. With 0 bases removed from V and 4 bases from J, the gap between germline ends came to 12 bases. Filled out from reference TRBV5-1 and TRBJ2-3, the complete variable domain reads KAGVTQTPRYLIKTRGQQVTLSCSPISGHRSVSWYQQTPGQGLQFLFEYFSETQRNKGNFPGRFSGRQFSNSRSEMNVSTLELGDSALYLCASSLGGTQSDTQYFGPGTRLTVL.

The chain couples TRBV29-1 to TRBJ1-1; D not certain. The CDR3 has 11 amino acids. V dropped 4 bases and J dropped 8 bases, with 11 bases sitting between them. Germline assignment: CDR1 SQVTM and CDR2 ANQGSEA. CDR3 DNA sequence: TGCAGCGTTGTTGTTGTATCCGAAGCTTTCTTT. Its translation is CSVVVVSEAFF.

This clonotype was found a few times. The chain links TRBV20-1 to TRBJ2-3; weak D call: TRBD1 (5 bases). The CDR3 runs 15 residues. The V and J ends lost 0 bases and 2 bases respectively, with 12 bases between them. The germline V gene encodes CDR1 DFQATT and CDR2 SNEGSKA (reference sequence). The CDR3 loop is CSARDFVGPTDTQYF. CDR3 bases: TGCAGTGCTAGAGATTTCGTGGGGCCCACAGATACGCAGTATTTT.

This clonotype has more than one count but fewer than ten. V and J are TRBV11-3 and TRBJ2-3, with 7 bases aligning to TRBD2. The CDR3 sequence is 12 residues long. The J segment lost 12 bases and the V segment lost 4 bases, leaving 7 bases of the junction unmatched. Germline CDR1 and CDR2: SGHNT and YENEEA. CDR3 loop: CASSSSSGGQYF. Written as DNA, the CDR3 is TGTGCCAGCAGCTCCTCTAGCGGCGGACAGTATTTT.

This chain joins TRBV5-1 and TRBJ2-7; no reliable D call. This CDR3 has 17 amino acids. Germline V gene lookup returns CDR1 SGHRS and CDR2 YFSETQ. Trimming left V 0 bases short and J 2 bases short, with 18 bases between. CDR3 sequence: CASSLGLAARFTYEQYF. The DNA for the CDR3 is TGCGCCAGCAGCTTGGGTCTGGCCGCGCGGTTCACCTACGAGCAGTACTTC.

This clonotype turned up a few times. The CDR3: CSVPRGPGPYEQYF. The DNA of the CDR3 is TGCAGCGTTCCTCGGGGTCCAGGCCCCTACGAGCAGTACTTC. The chain is built from TRBV29-1 and TRBJ2-7; TRBD2 might be the D (5 bases). The germline CDR1 and CDR2 sequences are SQVTM and ANQGSEA. V was trimmed by 5 bases and J by 2 bases, leaving 16 bases between them. The CDR3 sequence is 14 residues long.

This clonotype has a handful of counts. V is TRBV29-1 and J is TRBJ2-1; D is ambiguous. From germline, CDR1 is SQVTM and CDR2 ANQGSEA. Trimming took off 6 bases at V and 4 bases at J, with 16 bases between the two ends. The length of the CDR3 is 14 residues. CDR3 in amino acids: CSVRFRQAYNEQFF. For the CDR3, the DNA is TGCAGCGTCCGATTTAGGCAGGCGTACAATGAGCAGTTCTTC.

The chain couples TRBV6-5 to TRBJ2-1, with D unresolved. The CDR3 runs 16 residues. Germline lookup yields CDR1 MNHEY and CDR2 SVGAGI. Trimming pared 0 bases from V and 4 bases from J, leaving 13 bases between. CDR3: CASSYSAHIPYNEQFF. In DNA, the CDR3 is TGTGCCAGCAGTTACTCAGCACACATACCTTACAATGAGCAGTTCTTC.

The chain has TRBV25-1 and TRBJ2-3, with 8 bases that match TRBD2. CDR1 and CDR2 (germline): MGHDK, SYGVNS. V shed 0 bases and J 2 bases; nucleotides not matched to a gene: 4. The CDR3 totals 16 residues. In DNA, the CDR3 is TGTGCCAGCAGTGAATACAGCGGGGGTCCCACAGATACGCAGTATTTT. Translated: CASSEYSGGPTDTQYF.

The chain links TRBV7-9 to TRBJ2-7; tentative D call: TRBD2 (6 bases). Germline CDR1 and CDR2: SEHNR and FQNEAQ (reference sequence). V was pared by 3 bases and J by 3 bases, with 15 bases between. The CDR3 spans 15 residues. The CDR3 bases are TGTGCCAGCAGCTTGCCCCTTAGCGGCAGCTACGAGCAGTACTTC. Translation: CASSLPLSGSYEQYF.

This chain uses TRBV7-2 with TRBJ2-1; 9 bases are a match to TRBD1. Germline CDR1 is SGHTA and CDR2 is FQGNSA. The CDR3 runs to 15 residues. V shed 5 bases, J shed 8 bases, and the junction held 10 bases outside the gene matches. Written as DNA, the CDR3 is TGTGCCAGCAGCACCATGGGACAGGGAGGCGATGAGCAGTTCTTC. Its translation: CASSTMGQGGDEQFF.

The chain links TRBV9 to TRBJ2-7, with 7 bases lining up with TRBD2. CDR3 length equals 15 residues. Germline V gene sequence: CDR1 SGDLS, CDR2 YYNGEE. V trimming: 2 bases; J trimming: 0 bases; junction bases outside the gene matches: 5. The CDR3 DNA follows: TGTGCCAGCAGCGTCGGGGCGGGAGCCTCCTACGAGCAGTACTTC. Protein: CASSVGAGASYEQYF.

The rearrangement uses TRBV25-1 and TRBJ2-5; possibly TRBD1 or TRBD2 for D (6 bases each). V lost 4 bases, J lost 6 bases, and 21 bases lay in between. CDR3 size: 16 residues. In germline, CDR1 is MGHDK, CDR2 SYGVNS. The CDR3 sequence is CASSASGDSGSKTQYF. The CDR3 coding sequence is TGTGCCAGCAGTGCATCAGGGGACTCGGGGTCAAAGACCCAGTACTTC.

This clonotype showed up just a few times. V and J are TRBV5-1 and TRBJ1-1, with TRBD1 as a possible D gene (6 bases). With 9 bases removed from V and 1 base from J, the gap between germline ends came to 7 bases. Germline V gene data show CDR1 as SGHRS and CDR2 as YFSETQ. There are 11 residues in the CDR3. The CDR3 sequence: CAKGQNTEAFF. CDR3 in DNA: TGCGCCAAGGGACAGAACACTGAAGCTTTCTTT.

This clonotype has a handful of counts. V gene TRBV5-5 combines with J gene TRBJ1-4, with 7 bases lining up with TRBD1. V was pared by 3 bases and J by 7 bases, with 9 bases of the junction left unmatched. Germline V gene data show CDR1 as SGHKS and CDR2 as YYEKEE (reference sequence). This CDR3 has 15 amino acids. The CDR3 loop reads CASSSMTGLGEKLFF. The CDR3 DNA is TGTGCCAGCAGCTCAATGACAGGGTTAGGTGAAAAACTGTTTTTT. Based on the CDR3 plus reference TRBV5-5 and TRBJ1-4, the full variable domain is DAGVTQSPTHLIKTRGQQVTLRCSPISGHKSVSWYQQVLGQGPQFIFQYYEKEERGRGNFPDRFSARQFPNYSSELNVNALLLGDSALYLCASSSMTGLGEKLFFGSGTQLSVL.

The chain uses TRBV5-1 and TRBJ2-1, with 11 bases identical to TRBD2. CDR3 length: 14 residues. Germline CDR1 and CDR2: SGHRS and YFSETQ. V dropped 4 bases and J dropped 8; count of bases not matched to a gene: 5. This chain's CDR3 is CASSDSGGAYEQFF. The CDR3 DNA reads as TGCGCCAGCAGCGATAGCGGGGGGGCTTATGAGCAGTTCTTC.

The genes are TRBV25-1 and TRBJ2-5; no reliable D call. V was trimmed by 10 bases and J by 5 bases, leaving 20 bases between them. The V gene's germline CDR1 is MGHDK and CDR2 SYGVNS. The CDR3 covers 14 residues. DNA for the CDR3: TGTGCCACCAATCCGACACTCTACGGGGAGACCCAGTACTTC. It is translated as CATNPTLYGETQYF. Combining the CDR3 with reference TRBV25-1 and TRBJ2-5 gives the whole variable domain EADIYQTPRYLVIGTGKKITLECSQTMGHDKMYWYQQDPGMELHLIHYSYGVNSTEKGDLSSESTVSRIRTEHFPLTLESARPSHTSQYLCATNPTLYGETQYFGPGTRLLVL.